These T cell receptor beta chains were read from a single sample in a study of blood T cell repertoires in COVID-19. Here immunoSEQ multiplex PCR was the method, and the copy in TCRdb shows in-frame clones only, minus some. The sample shows around 310,000 clones, over 80% of them seen only once. The material sequenced was PBMCs or T cells enriched from blood (not recorded which). The receptors shown here come from a man aged 30 to 39 who had recovered from COVID-19. Each CDR3 is given with its conserved first and last residue. The D gene is left open where the match is weak. The size of a clone is reported for some rows only, either as once, few or many, or as a class for expanded clones.

NA	TRBD1	TRBV4-2	TRBJ2-7	TGTGCCAGCAGCCACGCTAGGGACAGGGAGTACGAGCAGTACTTC	CASSHARDREYEQYF
NA	NA	TRBV5-1	TRBJ2-1	TGCGCCAGCAGCTTGGAAGCGCGGCACAATGAGCAGTTCTTC	CASSLEARHNEQFF
NA	TRBD2	TRBV5-4	TRBJ2-1	TGTGCCAGCAGCTGGCGGGTCCCGGGGGGGCTTTCTAATGAGCAGTTCTTC	CASSWRVPGGLSNEQFF
NA	TRBD1	TRBV10-3	TRBJ1-5	TGTGCCATCAGTGGGGACAGGGGCCAACAGCCCCAGCATTTT	CAISGDRGQQPQHF
once	TRBD1	TRBV18	TRBJ2-7	TGTGCCAGCTCACCGTCACAGGGGGGACCCTACGAGCAGTACTTC	CASSPSQGGPYEQYF
NA	NA	TRBV11-2	TRBJ2-1	TGTGCCAGCAGCTTCCAGCGGACCCTTTACAATGAGCAGTTCTTC	CASSFQRTLYNEQFF
NA	NA	TRBV6-5	TRBJ1-1	TGTGCCAGCAGTTACCTAGAGGGCACTGAAGCTTTCTTT	CASSYLEGTEAFF
NA	TRBD1	TRBV10-3	TRBJ2-3	TGTGCCATCAGTGAGCCGACAGGGGGTTCAGATACGCAGTATTTT	CAISEPTGGSDTQYF
NA	NA	TRBV2	TRBJ2-6	TGTGCCAGCAGTGAGGGCTATGGGGCCAACGTCCTGACTTTC	CASSEGYGANVLTF
NA	TRBD1	TRBV19	TRBJ2-7	TGTGCCAGTAGTATAGGGACAGGAGCTTACGAGCAGTACTTC	CASSIGTGAYEQYF
NA	TRBD1	TRBV10-1	TRBJ1-5	TGCGCCAGCCCGATCTCCCGGGACAGAAGCATCTATAGCAATCAGCCCCAGCATTTT	CASPISRDRSIYSNQPQHF
NA	TRBD1	TRBV4-1	TRBJ1-1	TGCGCCAGCAGCCAGTCAGGGGGTTTGGGCACTGAAGCTTTCTTT	CASSQSGGLGTEAFF
few	NA	TRBV6-5	TRBJ2-6	TGTGCCAGCAGTTGGGGCGGGGCTGGGGCCAACGTCCTGACTTTC	CASSWGGAGANVLTF
NA	TRBD1	TRBV5-4	TRBJ1-1	TGTGCCAGCAGAGCGTGGACAGGGAGCGACACTGAAGCTTTCTTT	CASRAWTGSDTEAFF
NA	NA	TRBV25-1	TRBJ2-1	TGTGCCAGCAGCACTAGTTACCCACCCTTTGAGCAGTTCTTC	CASSTSYPPFEQFF
NA	TRBD2	TRBV24-1	TRBJ2-3	TGTGCCACCAGTGATTCGGGACTAGCGATGGATACGCAGTATTTT	CATSDSGLAMDTQYF
NA	NA	TRBV27	TRBJ2-7	TGTGCCAGCAGTCCTCGACAGGACGCCTACGAGCAGTACTTC	CASSPRQDAYEQYF
NA	NA	TRBV3-1/TRBV3-2	TRBJ2-7	TGTGCCAGCAGCCAAGCGTTCGAGCAGTACTTC	CASSQAFEQYF
NA	NA	TRBV12-3/TRBV12-4	TRBJ2-1	TGTGCCAGCAGTTTAATGGCTAATGAGCAGTTCTTC	CASSLMANEQFF
NA	TRBD1	TRBV3-1/TRBV3-2	TRBJ2-5	TGTGCCAGCAGCGAAGGGGGCGAAGCGTCGGAGACCCAGTACTTC	CASSEGGEASETQYF
few	NA	TRBV13	TRBJ2-1	TGTGCCAGCAGCTTGGCGGGCCAGGGGGGACAGTACAATGAGCAGTTCTTC	CASSLAGQGGQYNEQFF
NA	NA	TRBV4-2	TRBJ1-2	TGTGCCAGCAGCCAAGATACCGGGTTTGACTATGGCTACACCTTC	CASSQDTGFDYGYTF
NA	NA	TRBV28	TRBJ1-2	TGTGCAAATGCAGGGGTCGGTGGCTACACCTTC	CANAGVGGYTF
NA	NA	TRBV19	TRBJ2-7	TGTGCCAGTAGTGTCAACCCCTCGGTCGAGCAGTACTTC	CASSVNPSVEQYF
NA	TRBD2	TRBV2	TRBJ2-5	TGTGCCAGCAGTGAAGAGAGAGTAGCGGGGAGCCTCCAAGAGACCCAGTACTTC	CASSEERVAGSLQETQYF
NA	NA	TRBV15	TRBJ1-2	TGTGCCACCAGCAGAGACACGCGGGACTATGGCTACACCTTC	CATSRDTRDYGYTF
NA	NA	TRBV19	TRBJ2-3	TGTGCCAGTAGGCAAGACTCACGCGGGGATACGCAGTATTTT	CASRQDSRGDTQYF
NA	NA	TRBV25-1	TRBJ1-6	TGTGCCAGCAGGGCCTCGGGGAGCTCCTATAATTCACCCCTCCACTTT	CASRASGSSYNSPLHF
NA	TRBD2	TRBV25-1	TRBJ2-7	TGTGCCAGCAGTGGGACTAGCGGGACCTTCTCCTACGAGCAGTACTTC	CASSGTSGTFSYEQYF
NA	TRBD1	TRBV12-3/TRBV12-4	TRBJ1-2	TGTGCCAGCAGTTTAGGGAGACAGGGAGGCTACACCTTC	CASSLGRQGGYTF
few	NA	TRBV10-1	TRBJ2-1	TGCGCCAGCAGTGAGTTCCTCGGGAACAATGAGCAGTTCTTC	CASSEFLGNNEQFF
NA	NA	TRBV28	TRBJ2-1	TGTGCCAGCAGTTTGGGGGGGCGGAATGAGCAGTTCTTC	CASSLGGRNEQFF
NA	TRBD1	TRBV19	TRBJ1-2	TGTGCCAGTGCCTCAATACCGGGACAGGGAGTCGGCGGCTACACCTTC	CASASIPGQGVGGYTF
NA	TRBD1	TRBV19	TRBJ1-6	TGTGCCAGTAGCGAGACAGGGTACTCTCATTCACCCCTCCACTTT	CASSETGYSHSPLHF
NA	TRBD2	TRBV3-1/TRBV3-2	TRBJ2-3	TGTGCCAGCAGCCCGAACCTGGCGGGGGGGAGGACAGATACGCAGTATTTT	CASSPNLAGGRTDTQYF
NA	TRBD1	TRBV25-1	TRBJ1-5	TGTGCCAGCAGTGACCCAGGACAGGGGGGATGCAATCAGCCCCAGCATTTT	CASSDPGQGGCNQPQHF
NA	NA	TRBV7-3	TRBJ2-2	TGTGCCAGCAGCTCCAACCCAGCGAACACCGGGGAGCTGTTTTTT	CASSSNPANTGELFF
NA	NA	TRBV14	TRBJ2-5	TGTGCCAGCAGCCTGGGGGCCCAAGAGACCCAGTACTTC	CASSLGAQETQYF
NA	NA	TRBV19	TRBJ2-1	TGTGCCAGTAGAATCGCAGACACCTCCTACAATGAGCAGTTCTTC	CASRIADTSYNEQFF
NA	TRBD1	TRBV7-3	TRBJ2-1	TGTGCCAGCAGCCGTCCGGACAGGGGCGGGAATGAGCAGTTCTTC	CASSRPDRGGNEQFF
NA	TRBD1	TRBV25-1	TRBJ1-2	TGTGCCAGCAGTAAGGGACAGGGACCAAAGGATGGCTACACCTTC	CASSKGQGPKDGYTF
NA	NA	TRBV2	TRBJ1-6	TGTGCCAGCGTTCTCGCTGGGCAGGGTGGTTTTTTAGGGTCACCCCTCCACTTT	CASVLAGQGGFLGSPLHF
NA	NA	TRBV10-1	TRBJ2-3	TGCGCCAGCAGTGAGGGCGGAGGGAAATCAGATACGCAGTATTTT	CASSEGGGKSDTQYF
NA	NA	TRBV19	TRBJ1-1	TGTGCCAGTAGTCGTCGTCCGAACACTGAAGCTTTCTTT	CASSRRPNTEAFF
NA	NA	TRBV27	TRBJ1-2	TGTGCCAGCAGTTTTGCCAGGGGTTATGGCTACACCTTC	CASSFARGYGYTF
NA	NA	TRBV10-3	TRBJ1-1	TGTGCCATCAGACCCAGGGCAGCGAACACTGAAGCTTTCTTT	CAIRPRAANTEAFF
NA	TRBD1	TRBV28	TRBJ2-7	TGTGCCAGCAGTCCCCACGGGACAGGGTTCGACGAGCAGTACTTC	CASSPHGTGFDEQYF
NA	NA	TRBV19	TRBJ1-1	TGTGCCAGTAGTACCCCAGGGGCTGAAGCTTTCTTT	CASSTPGAEAFF
NA	NA	TRBV5-1	TRBJ2-2	TGCGCCAGCAGCTTGGTCGCGGGGTTCCCCGGGGAGCTGTTTTTT	CASSLVAGFPGELFF
NA	NA	TRBV9	TRBJ2-5	TGTGCCAGCAGCGTCAGACTGCAAGAGACCCAGTACTTC	CASSVRLQETQYF
once	TRBD1	TRBV5-1	TRBJ1-4	TGCGCCAGCAGCTTGTATCTCCAGACAGGGGCGGGTGAAAAACTGTTTTTT	CASSLYLQTGAGEKLFF
NA	NA	TRBV4-1	TRBJ2-7	TGCGCCAGCAGCCAAGGATACAACTCCTACGAGCAGTACTTC	CASSQGYNSYEQYF
NA	TRBD1	TRBV28	TRBJ1-1	TGTGCCAGCAGTTTAGGGACAGGGTCAGGGGCTGAAGCTTTCTTT	CASSLGTGSGAEAFF
NA	NA	TRBV10-2	TRBJ1-5	TGCGCCAGCAGTGATGGAGGGATGGTAGATCAGCCCCAGCATTTT	CASSDGGMVDQPQHF